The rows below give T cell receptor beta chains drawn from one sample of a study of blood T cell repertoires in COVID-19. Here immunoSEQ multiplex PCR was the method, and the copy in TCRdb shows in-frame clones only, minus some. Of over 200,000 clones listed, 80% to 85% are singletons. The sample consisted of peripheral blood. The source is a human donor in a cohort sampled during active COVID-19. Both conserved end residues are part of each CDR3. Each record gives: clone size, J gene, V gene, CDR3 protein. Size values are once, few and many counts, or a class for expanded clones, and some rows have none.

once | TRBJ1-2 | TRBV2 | CASKGLGDYGYTF
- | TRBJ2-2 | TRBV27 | CASSSLPLGTNTGELFF
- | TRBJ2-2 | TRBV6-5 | CASSYGGFSGELFF
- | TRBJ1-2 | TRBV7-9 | CASRTGVNYGYTF
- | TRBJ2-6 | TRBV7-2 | CASSFTQGPRSF
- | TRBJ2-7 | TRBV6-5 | CASSYQGTRGYEQYF
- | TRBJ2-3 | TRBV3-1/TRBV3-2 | CASSQDAGRSTDTQYF
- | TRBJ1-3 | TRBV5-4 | CASSPDSNGNTIYF
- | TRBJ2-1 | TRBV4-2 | CASSQAGTSGRAYNEQFF
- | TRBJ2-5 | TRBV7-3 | CASGIAGGRETQYF
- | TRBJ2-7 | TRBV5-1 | CASSLSGATPYEQYF
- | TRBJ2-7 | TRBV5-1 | CASSRSQGTGDSYEQYF
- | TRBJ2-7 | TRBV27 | CASSALDSLYEQYF
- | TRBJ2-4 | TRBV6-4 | CASSERAGKNIQYF
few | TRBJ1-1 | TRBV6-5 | CASSPEANTEAFF
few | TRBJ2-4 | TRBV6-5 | CASSLDRGAKNIQYF
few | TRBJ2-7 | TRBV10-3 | CAISDNAGTGVYEQYF
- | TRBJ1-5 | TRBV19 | CASSIGRRVPLSNQPQHF
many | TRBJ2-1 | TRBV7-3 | CASSITGGSYNEQFF
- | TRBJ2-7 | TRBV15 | CATSREREGSYEQYF
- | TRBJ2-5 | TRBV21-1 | CASGSDRGLQETQYF
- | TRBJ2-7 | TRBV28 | CASSKTGSYEQYF
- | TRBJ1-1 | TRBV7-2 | CASSPRQGNTEAFF
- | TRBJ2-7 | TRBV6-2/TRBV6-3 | CASTPGGVSYEQYF
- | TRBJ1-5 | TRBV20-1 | CSASKAGTRNQPQHF
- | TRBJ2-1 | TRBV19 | CASSLLAGVREQFF
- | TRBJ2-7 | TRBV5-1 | CASSWDNSYEQYF
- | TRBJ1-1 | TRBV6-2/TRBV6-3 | CASSYPPTEAFF
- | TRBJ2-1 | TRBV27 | CASRRGQGNYNEQFF
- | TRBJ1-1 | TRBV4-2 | CASSQGQGYNTEAFF
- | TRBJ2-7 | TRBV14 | CASSLGQASPYEQYF
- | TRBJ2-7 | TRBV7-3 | CASSFTSGISYEQYF
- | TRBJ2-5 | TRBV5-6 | CASSFGSRGARETQYF
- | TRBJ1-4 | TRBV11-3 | CASSSAPGGTNEKLFF
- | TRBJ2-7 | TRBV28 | CASRPGTSGYEQYF
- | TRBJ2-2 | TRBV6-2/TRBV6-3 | CASSSRSGSWGTGELFF
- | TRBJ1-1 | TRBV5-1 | CASRGRPGQGATEAFF
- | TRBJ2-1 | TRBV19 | CASSQQGNEQFF
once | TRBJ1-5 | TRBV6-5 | CASSRGQGRGQPQHF